The 25 T cell receptor beta chains below all came from one sample that was sequenced in a study of T cells in Graves' hyperthyroidism and ophthalmopathy (dated by TCRdb to between 2018 and 2021). The library was generated by multiplex PCR. Sequencing was carried out with an Illumina HiSeq 2000. The TCR beta CDR3 regions were amplified from the RNA transcripts. A first-round RT-PCR of the TCR CDR3 used the HTBI primer set with the Qiagen OneStep RT-PCR kit. The public reads were reprocessed in TCRdb via fastp at Q25 and MiXCR, keeping in-frame beta chains. Rows matching on CDR3 protein sequence are summarized as one entry with the most common DNA and genes. The sample table records under 450,000 distinct CDR3 sequences; approximately 15% of these occur just once. Less than 15% of the sample belongs to the ten largest clones. Sequencing was carried out using blood. Receptor source: a woman aged 18 to 35 with Graves' hyperthyroidism.

This clonotype was seen many times. The chain uses TRBV12-3 or TRBV12-4 and TRBJ1-6; no reliable D call. CDR3 length: 17 residues. The V end was cut by 4 bases, the J end by 0 bases, with 13 bases between. The CDR3 DNA sequence: TGTGCCAGCAGTTCTGGGCGCAGGAGCTCCTATAATTCACCCCTCCACTTT. It specifies CASSSGRRSSYNSPLHF.

The CDR3: CASSPPSNNEQFF. The CDR3 nucleotides read TGTGCCAGCAGCCCACCCAGCAACAATGAGCAGTTCTTC. The chain couples TRBV7-9 to TRBJ2-1; no clear D. This CDR3 is 13 amino acids long. Germline CDR1 SEHNR, CDR2 FQNEAQ (reference sequence). V was shortened by 5 bases and J by 5 bases, with 10 bases between the two germline ends.

At least ten counts were recorded for this clonotype. V is TRBV27 and J is TRBJ1-6; D gene unclear. This CDR3 is 13 amino acids long. The germline V gene has CDR1 MNHEY and CDR2 SMNVEV (reference sequence). Trimming took off 6 bases at V and 8 bases at J, with 11 bases between the two ends. CDR3 sequence: CASSRQRDSPLHF. The CDR3 nucleotides are TGTGCCAGCAGCCGTCAAAGGGATTCACCCCTCCACTTT.

Of note for this clonotype: An end of the junction does not agree with germline; a read error may underlie this. The chain employs TRBV19 and TRBJ2-2; a possible D gene is TRBD2 (5 bases). This CDR3 is built from 15 residues. The germline gives CDR1 LNHDA, CDR2 SQIVND (reference sequence). The CDR3 bases are TGTGCCAGTAGTATTTCCCCGGCCCATGTCGGGGAGCCGTTTTTT. Translated, it gives CASSISPAHVGEPFF.

The chain uses TRBV11-2 and TRBJ2-7, with D perhaps matching TRBD1 or TRBD2 (6 bases each). Germline assignment: CDR1 SGHAT and CDR2 FQNNGV. Trimming removed 8 bases at V and 6 bases at J, with 14 bases between. The CDR3 length is 12 residues. CDR3 protein: CASRGPALEQYF. CDR3 DNA sequence: TGTGCCAGCCGGGGGCCGGCCCTCGAGCAGTACTTC.

This clonotype was detected ten times or more. V and J are TRBV28 and TRBJ1-2, with 12 bases that match TRBD1. This CDR3 spans 17 amino acids. In germline, CDR1 is MDHEN, CDR2 SYDVKM. With 7 bases clipped from V and 4 bases from J, the junction kept 13 bases outside the gene matches. CDR3 loop: CASKPRDRGRRGYGYTF. As DNA, the CDR3 is TGTGCCAGCAAACCACGGGACAGGGGGCGAAGAGGCTATGGCTACACCTTC.

This chain connects TRBV7-8 to TRBJ2-2, with D tentatively TRBD2 (6 bases). The V gene lost 5 bases and the J gene lost 6 bases, with 13 bases spanning the gap. CDR1 is SGHVS and CDR2 is FQNEAQ in the germline V gene. The CDR3 loop spans 14 amino acids. The CDR3 region is CASSNGGLAGELFF. The DNA of the CDR3 is TGTGCCAGCAGCAACGGAGGGTTGGCCGGGGAGCTGTTTTTT.

This clonotype showed up many times. Here the CDR3 DNA reads TGTGCCAGCAGCCCTCATAGCCGGAGCCCTTCCTACAATGAGCAGTTCTTC. Its protein is CASSPHSRSPSYNEQFF. This chain joins TRBV7-9 and TRBJ2-1; D unclear. The CDR3 extends over 17 amino acids. V lost 5 bases to trimming and J lost 1 base, with 18 bases between them. CDR1 is SEHNR and CDR2 is FQNEAQ in the germline V gene (reference sequence).

There are a few counts of this clonotype. The chain couples TRBV7-8 to TRBJ1-4; perhaps TRBD1 as D (6 bases). Trimming removed 4 bases from V and 6 bases from J, with 15 bases in between. Germline V gives CDR1 SGHVS, CDR2 FQNEAQ. The CDR3 is made up of 15 amino acids. Here the CDR3 reads CASSYKQGRDEKLFF. The CDR3 nucleotides read TGTGCCAGCAGCTACAAACAGGGACGAGATGAAAAACTGTTTTTT.

In its sample, this clonotype was seen many times. The chain has TRBV6-1 and TRBJ2-5; no reliable D call. Trimming cost V 8 bases and J 0 bases, with 10 bases left between them. CDR3 length: 13 amino acids. Germline V gene sequence: CDR1 MNHNS, CDR2 SASEGT. The CDR3 sequence is CASGPGYQETQYF. In nucleotides, the CDR3 is TGTGCCAGCGGACCCGGATACCAAGAGACCCAGTACTTC.

This clonotype was found many times. The rearrangement uses TRBV5-1 and TRBJ1-2; perhaps TRBD1 as D (5 bases). The CDR3 runs 12 residues. CDR1 SGHRS and CDR2 YFSETQ come from the germline V gene. Trimming left V 1 base short and J 8 bases short, with 9 bases between. CDR3 loop: CASSLRGLGYTF. CDR3 bases: TGCGCCAGCAGCTTGAGGGGTCTCGGCTACACCTTC.

This clonotype has just a few counts. The J gene is TRBJ1-1, the V gene TRBV5-8; a possible D gene is TRBD1 (5 bases). The V gene lost 0 bases and the J gene lost 4 bases, with 16 bases spanning the gap. The CDR3 has 16 amino acids. The germline gives CDR1 SGHTS, CDR2 YDEGEE. In DNA, the CDR3 is TGTGCCAGCAGCTTGGGGGGTACGGGACGTTTCACTGAAGCTTTCTTT. Translating it yields CASSLGGTGRFTEAFF.

This clonotype was observed at least ten times. V is TRBV20-1 and J is TRBJ2-3; the D gene is possibly TRBD2 (5 bases). The CDR3 contains 15 residues. Germline V lookup: CDR1 DFQATT, CDR2 SNEGSKA (reference sequence). With 6 bases removed from V and 6 bases from J, the gap between germline ends came to 22 bases. This CDR3 is CSASVGAGLGDTQYF. The CDR3 nucleotides read TGCAGTGCCTCCGTGGGCGCGGGCTTGGGGGATACGCAGTATTTT.

This rearrangement joins TRBV29-1 to TRBJ2-1; 8 bases map to TRBD2. With V trimmed by 4 bases and J by 5 bases, 7 bases remained unmatched. The length of the CDR3 is 14 residues. CDR1 SQVTM and CDR2 ANQGSEA come from the germline V gene. In nucleotides, the CDR3 is TGCAGCGTTGCCAGGACTAGCATCCACAATGAGCAGTTCTTC. Translating gives CSVARTSIHNEQFF.

There are many counts of this clonotype. The rearrangement joins TRBV7-3 to TRBJ2-5; 10 bases align to TRBD2. J gave up 5 bases and V 5 bases, and 8 bases lay outside the gene matches. Germline assignment: CDR1 SGHTA and CDR2 FQGTGA. CDR3 size: 15 residues. The CDR3 is CASSPVAGGWETQYF. The CDR3 region has the DNA TGTGCCAGCAGCCCCGTAGCGGGAGGTTGGGAGACCCAGTACTTC. The whole variable domain, remainder taken from reference TRBV7-3 and TRBJ2-5, is GAGVSQTPSNKVTEKGKYVELRCDPISGHTALYWYRQSLGQGPEFLIYFQGTGAADDSGLPNDRFFAVRPEGSVSTLKIQRTERGDSAVYLCASSPVAGGWETQYFGPGTRLLVL.

This clonotype was counted at least ten times. The CDR3 region has the DNA TGCAGTGCTGAAAGACAGAGCTCCTACAATGAGCAGTTCTTC. This codes for CSAERQSSYNEQFF. J is TRBJ2-1 and V is TRBV20-1, with a weak D call TRBD1 (5 bases). The CDR3 covers 14 residues. V lost 5 bases and J lost 0, with 11 bases in between. Germline V gene lookup returns CDR1 DFQATT and CDR2 SNEGSKA (reference sequence).

This clonotype has at least ten counts. The CDR3 spells CASSSFRGNTEAFF. The CDR3, as DNA: TGTGCCAGCAGCTCATTCAGGGGGAACACTGAAGCTTTCTTT. The chain recombines TRBV7-9 with TRBJ1-1; D possibly corresponds to TRBD1 (6 bases). This CDR3 has 14 residues. The germline V and J ends were trimmed by 4 bases and 1 base, with 10 bases remaining between them. Germline CDR1 SEHNR, CDR2 FQNEAQ (reference sequence).

This clonotype occurred a few times. The chain joins TRBV11-2 to TRBJ1-3, with D possibly TRBD1 on 6 matching bases. V was trimmed by 6 bases and J by 1 base, leaving 10 bases between them. The germline gives CDR1 SGHAT, CDR2 FQNNGV. There are 14 residues in the CDR3. The CDR3 reads CASRTGQSGNTIYF. CDR3 nucleotide sequence: TGTGCCAGCAGGACAGGTCAATCTGGAAACACCATATATTTT.

This clonotype was picked up many times. The V gene is TRBV28, the J gene TRBJ2-3; 7 nucleotides match TRBD1. This CDR3 region has 16 residues. The germline V gene encodes CDR1 MDHEN and CDR2 SYDVKM. Unmatched junction bases numbered 11, after V lost 3 bases and J lost 5 bases. CDR3 nucleotides: TGTGCCAGCAGTTTTTGGAGCTCCGCAGGGGGAGATACGCAGTATTTT. It specifies CASSFWSSAGGDTQYF.

In this sample, this clonotype turned up many times. V and J are TRBV20-1 and TRBJ2-5, with 14 bases that match TRBD2. V shed 6 bases, J shed 9 bases, and the junction held 9 bases outside the gene matches. The CDR3 covers 14 residues. The germline CDR1 and CDR2 sequences are DFQATT and SNEGSKA (reference sequence). In DNA, the CDR3 is TGCAGTGCAGACGCGACTAGCGGGGGGGCGGCCCAGTACTTC. It encodes CSADATSGGAAQYF.

This chain connects TRBV19 to TRBJ1-5, with D possibly TRBD1 on 5 matching bases. Germline CDR1 and CDR2: LNHDA and SQIVND (reference sequence). This CDR3 is 17 amino acids long. V was trimmed by 3 bases and J by 4 bases, leaving 19 bases between them. CDR3 sequence: CASSIKGSRAHNQPQHF. Here the CDR3 DNA reads TGTGCCAGTAGTATCAAGGGGAGTCGGGCTCATAATCAGCCCCAGCATTTT.

This clonotype was seen at least ten times. The chain has TRBV7-6 and TRBJ1-1; the D is unclear. V was pared by 5 bases and J by 0 bases, with 13 bases between. The CDR3 is 15 residues long. Germline-derived CDR1 and CDR2 are SGHVS and FNYEAQ. CDR3 amino acids: CASSPPAIMNTEAFF. Written as DNA, the CDR3 is TGTGCCAGCAGCCCCCCTGCAATTATGAACACTGAAGCTTTCTTT.

About this clonotype itself: A much bigger clone sits one base away, suggesting this may be a read error. The chain links TRBV6-2 or TRBV6-3 to TRBJ1-2, with unresolved D. The CDR3 totals 12 residues. Germline CDR1 and CDR2: MNHEY and SVGEGT. The ends were cut back, 4 bases at V and 7 bases at J, with 10 bases in the middle. The CDR3, as DNA: TGTGCCAGCAGTTCCTTGAATTGTGGCTACACCTTC. Protein sequence: CASSSLNCGYTF.

This rearrangement joins TRBV28 to TRBJ1-3, with 8 nucleotides matching TRBD1. Germline CDR1 is MDHEN and CDR2 is SYDVKM. Trimming at V came to 3 bases and at J to 2 bases, leaving 12 bases not matched to a gene. CDR3 length equals 18 residues. CDR3 in DNA: TGTGCCAGCAGTTTCTCCTCTGGACAGGGAGAGACTGGAAACACCATATATTTT. Protein sequence: CASSFSSGQGETGNTIYF.

This clonotype was seen repeatedly, ten times or more. V and J are TRBV7-2 and TRBJ2-3; D is unclear. In germline, CDR1 is SGHTA, CDR2 FQGNSA. This CDR3 is 15 amino acids long. V was trimmed by 2 bases and J by 1 base, leaving 10 bases between them. The CDR3 nucleotides are TGTGCCAGCAGCTTAAGGGTGGAGCGCACAGATACGCAGTATTTT. It encodes CASSLRVERTDTQYF.